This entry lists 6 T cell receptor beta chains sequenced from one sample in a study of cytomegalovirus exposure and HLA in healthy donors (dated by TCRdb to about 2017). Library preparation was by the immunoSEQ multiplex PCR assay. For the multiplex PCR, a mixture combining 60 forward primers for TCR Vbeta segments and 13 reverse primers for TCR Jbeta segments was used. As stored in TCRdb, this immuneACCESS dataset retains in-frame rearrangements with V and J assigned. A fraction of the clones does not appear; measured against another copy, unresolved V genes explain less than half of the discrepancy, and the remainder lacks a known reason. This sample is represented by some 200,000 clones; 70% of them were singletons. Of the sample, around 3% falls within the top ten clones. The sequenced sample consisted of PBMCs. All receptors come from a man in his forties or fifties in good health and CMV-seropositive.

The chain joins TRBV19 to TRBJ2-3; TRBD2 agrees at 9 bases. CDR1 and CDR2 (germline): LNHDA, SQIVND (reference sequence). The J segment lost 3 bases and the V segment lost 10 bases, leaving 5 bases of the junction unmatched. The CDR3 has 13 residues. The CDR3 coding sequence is TGTGCCACGATAGCGGGGGAAACAGATACGCAGTATTTT. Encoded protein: CATIAGETDTQYF.

The CDR3 nucleotides are TGTGCCAGCAGTGAATGGCTAGCGGGGGGGGGCACAGATACGCAGTATTTT. Protein product: CASSEWLAGGGTDTQYF. The V and J genes are TRBV2 and TRBJ2-3; 12 bases map to TRBD2. J gave up 1 base and V 2 bases, and 4 bases lay outside the gene matches. Germline CDR1 and CDR2: SNHLY and FYNNEI. The CDR3 covers 17 residues.

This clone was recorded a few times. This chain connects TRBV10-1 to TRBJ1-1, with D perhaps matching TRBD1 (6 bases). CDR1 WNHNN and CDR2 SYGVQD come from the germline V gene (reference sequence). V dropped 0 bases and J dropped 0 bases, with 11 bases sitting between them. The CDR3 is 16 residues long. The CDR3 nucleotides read TGCGCCAGCAGTGAGTCGAGGGGGGGGATGAACACTGAAGCTTTCTTT. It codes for CASSESRGGMNTEAFF.

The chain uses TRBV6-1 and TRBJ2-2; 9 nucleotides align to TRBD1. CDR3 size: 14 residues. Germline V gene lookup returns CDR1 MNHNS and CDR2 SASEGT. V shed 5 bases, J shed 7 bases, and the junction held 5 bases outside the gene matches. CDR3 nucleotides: TGTGCCAGCAGTTTACAGGGGGCTAGCGGGGAGCTGTTTTTT. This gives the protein CASSLQGASGELFF.

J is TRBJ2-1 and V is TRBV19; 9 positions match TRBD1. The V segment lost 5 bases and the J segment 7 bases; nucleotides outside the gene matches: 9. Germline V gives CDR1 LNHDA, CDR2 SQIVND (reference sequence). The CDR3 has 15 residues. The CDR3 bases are TGTGCCAGTAGTCCCGGGACAGGGAGAAAGAATGAGCAGTTCTTC. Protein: CASSPGTGRKNEQFF.

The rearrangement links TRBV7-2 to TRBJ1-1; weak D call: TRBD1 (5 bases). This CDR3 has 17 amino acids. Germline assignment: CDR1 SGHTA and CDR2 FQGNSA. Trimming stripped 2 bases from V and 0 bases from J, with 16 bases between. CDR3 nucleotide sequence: TGTGCCAGCAGCTTACCTCTCGGAGGGGTAGTGAACACTGAAGCTTTCTTT. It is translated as CASSLPLGGVVNTEAFF.